Shown below are 31 T cell receptor beta chains from a single sample sequenced in a study of T cells in Graves' hyperthyroidism and ophthalmopathy. What was amplified from RNA transcripts were TCR beta CDR3 regions. Initially, a first-round RT-PCR of the TCR CDR3 employed the HTBI primer set. TCRdb reprocessed the multiplex PCR reads via MiXCR and lists one record per CDR3 protein. The profile shows about 660,000 distinct CDR3 sequences, roughly 45% of them singletons. What was sequenced was peripheral blood or thyroid tissue (not recorded which). Receptor source: an adult man with Graves' disease, either hyperthyroidism or ophthalmopathy (not recorded which).

V gene TRBV18 combines with J gene TRBJ1-4; a weak D match, TRBD1 (5 bases). The V gene lost 6 bases and the J gene lost 5 bases, with 13 bases spanning the gap. The CDR3 is 14 amino acids. The germline gives CDR1 KGHSH, CDR2 LQKENI. DNA of the CDR3: TGTGCCAGCTCCCTCCGGGGGGGAAATGAAAAACTGTTTTTT. This gives the protein CASSLRGGNEKLFF.

This rearrangement joins TRBV2 to TRBJ2-5; TRBD1 matches 7 bases. Germline loops: CDR1 SNHLY, CDR2 FYNNEI. Losses at the gene ends were 8 bases for V and 9 bases for J; bases not matched to a gene: 15. This CDR3 contains 14 residues. CDR3 region: CASLGTVSNQPQYF. CDR3 sequence (DNA): TGTGCCAGCTTGGGGACAGTTAGCAATCAGCCCCAGTACTTC.

The table lists this clonotype with a few counts. The chain couples TRBV7-4 to TRBJ2-7, with no clear D. The germline CDR1 and CDR2 sequences are SGHVT and SQSDAQ. The CDR3 is 14 residues long. V lost 3 bases to trimming and J lost 2 bases, with 11 bases between them. Here the CDR3 reads CASSLDQAAYEQYF. CDR3 nucleotides: TGTGCCAGCAGCTTGGATCAGGCTGCCTACGAGCAGTACTTC.

This clonotype was seen repeatedly, ten times or more. J is TRBJ2-5 and V is TRBV2; D not certain. The CDR3 totals 14 residues. Germline-derived CDR1 and CDR2 are SNHLY and FYNNEI. The V gene lost 8 bases and the J gene lost 4 bases, with 17 bases spanning the gap. The CDR3 coding sequence is TGTGCCAGCTGTGGCAAAGCTCGAATAGAGACCCAGTACTTC. Translating gives CASCGKARIETQYF.

The chain couples TRBV5-1 to TRBJ1-3, with D possibly being TRBD1 (5 bases). V lost 2 bases, J lost 0 bases, and 9 bases lay in between. The CDR3 length is 15 residues. CDR1 and CDR2 (germline): SGHRS, YFSETQ. The CDR3 nucleotides read TGCGCCAGCAGCTTTGGGGGGAACTCTGGAAACACCATATATTTT. Translation gives CASSFGGNSGNTIYF.

This clonotype was seen only a few times. This chain uses TRBV19 with TRBJ1-1, with D unclear. This CDR3 has 13 residues. Germline V CDR1 and CDR2: LNHDA, SQIVND (reference sequence). Between the trimmed V and J ends, which lost 0 bases and 4 bases, there was a span of 6 bases. CDR3 amino acids: CASSIDPTTEAFF. The CDR3 DNA is TGTGCCAGTAGTATAGATCCTACCACTGAAGCTTTCTTT. The variable domain in full, with the rest retrieved from reference TRBV19 and TRBJ1-1, is DGGITQSPKYLFRKEGQNVTLSCEQNLNHDAMYWYRQDPGQGLRLIYYSQIVNDFQKGDIAEGYSVSREKKESFPLTVTSAQKNPTAFYLCASSIDPTTEAFFGQGTRLTVV.

This clonotype was counted a few times. The rearrangement links TRBV6-5 to TRBJ2-7; D not certain. Per the germline V gene, CDR1 is MNHEY and CDR2 is SVGAGI. CDR3 length: 13 residues. Trimming took 0 bases from V and 2 from J, leaving 5 bases between them. The CDR3 bases are TGTGCCAGCAGTTACTCGCCTACCTACGAGCAGTACTTC. Protein sequence: CASSYSPTYEQYF.

In its sample, this clonotype was seen a few times. This rearrangement joins TRBV6-6 to TRBJ1-2; D remains unclear. Trimming left V 7 bases short and J 5 bases short, with 14 bases between. Germline V gene lookup returns CDR1 MNHNY and CDR2 SVGAGI (reference sequence). There are 13 residues in the CDR3. The CDR3 loop is CASTPTDGYGYTF. Written as DNA, the CDR3 is TGTGCCAGCACCCCGACGGACGGGTATGGCTACACCTTC.

The chain recombines TRBV24-1 with TRBJ2-5; the D is unclear. The CDR3 covers 11 residues. CDR1 is KGHDR, CDR2 SFDVKD, per germline. V lost 3 bases and J lost 10, with 8 bases in between. The CDR3 region is CATSDSGDQYF. The DNA for the CDR3 is TGTGCCACCAGTGATAGTGGGGACCAGTACTTC.

This clonotype was counted ten times or more. V is TRBV29-1 and J is TRBJ1-1, with no clear D. The V gene's germline CDR1 is SQVTM and CDR2 ANQGSEA. V was clipped by 7 bases and J by 2 bases, with 8 bases between them. The CDR3 spans 11 residues. The CDR3 is CSAIQNTEAFF. DNA of the CDR3: TGCAGCGCGATACAAAACACTGAAGCTTTCTTT. The whole variable domain, filled in from reference TRBV29-1 and TRBJ1-1, reads SAVISQKPSRDICQRGTSLTIQCQVDSQVTMMFWYRQQPGQSLTLIATANQGSEATYESGFVIDKFPISRPNLTFSTLTVSNMSPEDSSIYLCSAIQNTEAFFGQGTRLTVV.

The CDR3 protein is CSATRQGAQPQYF. As DNA, the CDR3 is TGCAGTGCTACAAGACAGGGGGCTCAGCCCCAGTACTTC. This chain connects TRBV20-1 to TRBJ2-5, with 10 bases aligning to TRBD1. The germline gives CDR1 DFQATT, CDR2 SNEGSKA (reference sequence). V shed 4 bases and J 9 bases; nucleotides not matched to a gene: 8. The CDR3 spans 13 residues.

The chain combines TRBV10-3 with TRBJ1-2; no definite D call. The V and J ends lost 4 bases and 2 bases respectively, with 11 bases between them. The germline CDR1 and CDR2 sequences are ENHRY and SYGVKD. CDR3 length: 14 residues. The CDR3 DNA reads TGTGCCATCAGTGCTAGTACGGGGAACTATGGCTACACCTTC. This translates into CAISASTGNYGYTF.

This chain connects TRBV9 to TRBJ1-3, with D perhaps TRBD1 (6 bases). The germline CDR1 and CDR2 sequences are SGDLS and YYNGEE. Trimming removed 0 bases at V and 0 bases at J, with 10 bases between. The CDR3 contains 16 residues. The CDR3 DNA is TGTGCCAGCAGCGTAGACGGGGGCAACTCTGGAAACACCATATATTTT. Residues: CASSVDGGNSGNTIYF.

This clonotype was seen more than once but under ten times. V gene TRBV29-1 combines with J gene TRBJ2-2; D tentatively reads TRBD1 or TRBD2 (5 bases each). The CDR3 totals 13 residues. V lost 7 bases, J lost 4 bases, and 13 bases lay in between. The germline V gene has CDR1 SQVTM and CDR2 ANQGSEA. The CDR3 sequence: CSALGVGTGELFF. Here the CDR3 DNA reads TGCAGCGCTCTGGGGGTTGGCACCGGGGAGCTGTTTTTT.

This clonotype was counted a few times. V is TRBV14 and J is TRBJ1-1; D is possibly TRBD1 (5 bases). In germline, CDR1 is SGHDN, CDR2 FVKESK. The CDR3 covers 14 residues. Trimming removed 3 bases at V and 4 bases at J, with 12 bases between. CDR3 residues: CASSQYGGATEAFF. CDR3 coding DNA: TGTGCCAGCAGCCAGTATGGCGGGGCCACTGAAGCTTTCTTT.

This clonotype was counted a single time. A much larger clone sits a single nucleotide away, making a read error possible. Lacking the conserved final phenylalanine or tryptophan, this CDR3 likely reflects a read error. This rearrangement joins TRBV2 to TRBJ2-7, with D perhaps matching TRBD1 (6 bases). The germline gives CDR1 SNHLY, CDR2 FYNNEI. Trimming cost V 0 bases and J 3 bases, with 12 bases left between them. The CDR3 sequence is 15 residues long. CDR3 protein: CASSEATGQFYEQYL. CDR3 sequence (DNA): TGTGCCAGCAGTGAAGCGACCGGACAGTTCTACGAGCAGTACCTC.

CDR3 amino acids: CASSLMSSGSSASYEQYF. In DNA form, the CDR3 reads TGTGCCAGCAGCTTAATGTCTAGCGGGAGCAGTGCCTCCTACGAGCAGTACTTC. The chain couples TRBV7-2 to TRBJ2-7, with 10 nucleotides matching TRBD2. Germline-derived CDR1 and CDR2 are SGHTA and FQGNSA. The CDR3 length is 18 residues. The ends lost 2 bases at V and 0 bases at J; junction bases unmatched: 10. The variable domain in full, with the rest retrieved from reference TRBV7-2 and TRBJ2-7, is GAGVSQSPSNKVTEKGKDVELRCDPISGHTALYWYRQSLGQGLEFLIYFQGNSAPDKSGLPSDRFSAERTGGSVSTLTIQRTQQEDSAVYLCASSLMSSGSSASYEQYFGPGTRLTVT.

The rearrangement links TRBV10-1 to TRBJ2-3, with D unresolved. Per the germline V gene, CDR1 is WNHNN and CDR2 is SYGVQD (reference sequence). CDR3 length: 13 residues. Trimming stripped 5 bases from V and 5 bases from J, with 11 bases between. The CDR3 region has the DNA TGCGCCAGCAGTAGGACGGTGGGAGATACGCAGTATTTT. Protein product: CASSRTVGDTQYF.

This chain links TRBV6-5 with TRBJ2-6, with a tentative D call TRBD1 (6 bases). The CDR3 sequence is 18 residues long. Germline CDR1 MNHEY, CDR2 SVGAGI. Trimming removed 2 bases at V and 0 bases at J, with 14 bases between. The CDR3 DNA reads as TGTGCCAGCAGTTACACCCCGACAGGTGTCTCTGGGGCCAACGTCCTGACTTTC. Translation: CASSYTPTGVSGANVLTF.

The rearrangement joins TRBV24-1 to TRBJ2-5; 8 bases are shared with TRBD1. Germline CDR1 KGHDR, CDR2 SFDVKD. The CDR3 loop spans 14 amino acids. J lost 5 bases, V lost 4 bases, and 5 bases had no gene match. This chain's CDR3 is CATSESGGPETQYF. In DNA, the CDR3 is TGTGCCACCAGTGAGTCAGGGGGCCCGGAGACCCAGTACTTC.

Concerning this clonotype: Just one base apart from a much larger clone, this may be a read error. The chain links TRBV7-9 to TRBJ2-7; 9 bases are shared with TRBD1. Germline CDR1 is SEHNR and CDR2 is FQNEAQ (reference sequence). The CDR3 is 13 amino acids. In nucleotides, the CDR3 is TGTGCCTGCAGTGGACAGGGGTCCTACGAGCAGTACTTC. This gives the protein CACSGQGSYEQYF. Looking up the rest from reference TRBV7-9 and TRBJ2-7 gives the full variable domain: DTGVSQNPRHKITKRGQNVTFRCDPISEHNRLYWYRQTLGQGPEFLTYFQNEAQLEKSRLLSDRFSAERPKGSFSTLEIQRTEQGDSAMYLCACSGQGSYEQYFGPGTRLTVT.

Remarks on this clonotype: This clone may be a read error of a much larger clone one base away. The chain recombines TRBV7-9 with TRBJ2-7; 10 bases align to TRBD2. Germline V gene sequence: CDR1 SEHNR, CDR2 FQNEAQ (reference sequence). CDR3 length equals 16 residues. The CDR3 nucleotides are TGTGCCACCAGTGATTCCAGAGCGGGAGGGCCTTCCGAGCAGCACTTC. Amino acids: CATSDSRAGGPSEQHF.

Regarding this clonotype: This CDR3 fails to terminate in the conserved phenylalanine or tryptophan, so it likely reflects a read error. The chain couples TRBV29-1 to TRBJ1-1; 11 positions match TRBD1. CDR1 and CDR2 (germline): SQVTM, ANQGSEA. Losses at the gene ends were 1 base for V and 5 bases for J; bases not matched to a gene: 9. The length of the CDR3 is 16 residues. The CDR3 is CSVEGTGGDFRTEAFL. The CDR3 DNA follows: TGCAGCGTTGAAGGGACAGGGGGCGATTTCCGGACTGAAGCTTTCCTT.

This clonotype was picked up a small number of times. V usage is TRBV6-5 and J usage is TRBJ1-5, with TRBD1 as a possible D gene (5 bases). The CDR3 runs 13 residues. V was shortened by 4 bases and J by 5 bases, with 9 bases between the two germline ends. The germline gives CDR1 MNHEY, CDR2 SVGAGI. CDR3 sequence: CASSSQADQPQHF. As DNA, the CDR3 is TGTGCCAGCAGTTCACAGGCTGATCAGCCCCAGCATTTT.

In this sample, this clonotype turned up many times. The chain joins TRBV7-9 to TRBJ2-7; no clear D gene. The CDR3 loop spans 11 amino acids. V dropped 3 bases and J dropped 2 bases, with 2 bases sitting between them. From germline, CDR1 is SEHNR and CDR2 FQNEAQ (reference sequence). The CDR3 DNA sequence: TGTGCCAGCAGCTTCACCTACGAGCAGTACTTC. It codes for CASSFTYEQYF.

The chain has TRBV29-1 and TRBJ1-5, with a weak D call TRBD1 (6 bases). Trimming pared 7 bases from V and 7 bases from J, leaving 14 bases between. The CDR3 totals 12 residues. The germline CDR1 and CDR2 sequences are SQVTM and ANQGSEA. In nucleotides, the CDR3 is TGCAGCGCCGGGGGGGCTCAGCAGCCCCAGCATTTT. Translated, it gives CSAGGAQQPQHF.

V and J are TRBV5-4 and TRBJ2-7, with a possible D match to TRBD2 (6 bases). The germline CDR1 and CDR2 sequences are SGHNT and YYREEE (reference sequence). V shed 3 bases and J shed 0 bases, with 13 bases lying between them. The CDR3 sequence is 15 residues long. CDR3 nucleotide sequence: TGTGCCAGCAGCTCAAGCAGGGACTCCTCCTACGAGCAGTACTTC. This gives the protein CASSSSRDSSYEQYF.

At least ten counts were recorded for this clonotype. The chain is built from TRBV10-3 and TRBJ1-2, with D maybe TRBD1 (5 bases). The germline V and J ends were trimmed by 4 bases and 2 bases, with 8 bases remaining between them. The V gene's germline CDR1 is ENHRY and CDR2 SYGVKD. This CDR3 has 13 residues. In DNA, the CDR3 is TGTGCCATCAGTGTCGGGACGAACTATGGCTACACCTTC. Its protein product is CAISVGTNYGYTF.

The J gene is TRBJ1-4, the V gene TRBV11-2, with D possibly TRBD1 on 5 matching bases. The CDR3 sequence is 16 residues long. V was pared by 3 bases and J by 8 bases, with 19 bases between. In germline, CDR1 is SGHAT, CDR2 FQNNGV. The CDR3 DNA is TGTGCCAGCAGCTTGGACGGGACGGCTCTAGGCGAAAAACTGTTTTTT. This sequence encodes CASSLDGTALGEKLFF.

The sample holds a few counts of this clonotype. This rearrangement joins TRBV20-1 to TRBJ1-4; no reliable D call. Trimming removed 5 bases from V and 4 bases from J, with 17 bases in between. Germline assignment: CDR1 DFQATT and CDR2 SNEGSKA (reference sequence). The CDR3 is 15 residues long. The CDR3 spells CSASGSGRFNEKLFF. The CDR3 DNA sequence: TGCAGTGCTTCTGGGAGTGGACGGTTTAATGAAAAACTGTTTTTT.

This clonotype showed up many times. J is TRBJ1-1 and V is TRBV20-1, with D perhaps TRBD1 (5 bases). Trimming left V 3 bases short and J 3 bases short, with 8 bases between. CDR3 length: 12 residues. Per germline, CDR1 DFQATT and CDR2 SNEGSKA (reference sequence). In DNA form, the CDR3 reads TGCAGTGCTAGGAGGGACGACACTGAAGCTTTCTTT. Translation gives CSARRDDTEAFF.